The rows below give T cell receptor beta chains drawn from one sample of a study of blood T cell repertoires in COVID-19. Sequenced by immunoSEQ multiplex PCR; TCRdb stores in-frame clones only, minus some. The profile shows about 190,000 clones, over 70% of them singletons. The material sequenced was peripheral blood. Source of these receptors: a man in his fifties or sixties with active or convalescent COVID-19. CDR3s include the opening cysteine and the closing phenylalanine or tryptophan. A D gene is named only where the DNA matches it firmly. Clone sizes are given selectively: once, few, many, or a class where the clone is expanded.

TRBV18	TRBJ2-3	-	-	13	TGTGCCAGCTCCGAGCGGGCCAGGGATACGCAGTATTTT	CASSERARDTQYF
TRBV5-4	TRBJ2-1	-	-	13	TGTGCCAGCAGCCCAGGGGGGAACAATGAGCAGTTCTTC	CASSPGGNNEQFF
TRBV4-1	TRBJ2-5	TRBD2	-	15	TGCGCCAGCAGCCAACGCTGGGGGGGACAAGAGACCCAGTACTTC	CASSQRWGGQETQYF
TRBV30	TRBJ1-2	-	-	12	TGTGCCTGGAGTGTTAGCAACTATGGCTACACCTTC	CAWSVSNYGYTF
TRBV19	TRBJ2-4	TRBD2	once	13	TGTGCCAGTTCTTCTAGCGGGAGGAACATTCAGTACTTC	CASSSSGRNIQYF
TRBV7-2	TRBJ2-1	-	-	14	TGTGCCAGCAGCTTAGTGGGGGCCGGCAATGAGCAGTTCTTC	CASSLVGAGNEQFF
TRBV9	TRBJ2-3	-	-	14	TGTGCCAGCAGCGTAGCGGCTAGTTCAGATACGCAGTATTTT	CASSVAASSDTQYF
TRBV15	TRBJ2-2	-	-	16	TGTGCCACCAGCAGAGTTCGGAGAGCGAACACCGGGGAGCTGTTTTTT	CATSRVRRANTGELFF
TRBV7-2	TRBJ2-2	TRBD2	-	15	TGTGCCAGCCGCGGGAGTAGGGCGAACACCGGGGAGCTGTTTTTT	CASRGSRANTGELFF
TRBV9	TRBJ2-7	TRBD1	many	16	TGTGCCAGCAGCCCCCCTTCCGGGACAGGAACCTACGAGCAGTACTTC	CASSPPSGTGTYEQYF
TRBV12-3/TRBV12-4	TRBJ1-5	-	-	13	TGTGCCAGCAGTTTATCGGGGAATCAGCCCCAGCATTTT	CASSLSGNQPQHF
TRBV28	TRBJ1-5	TRBD1	-	15	TGTGCCAGCAGGTTGGAGGGGGCCCGCAATCAGCCCCAGCATTTT	CASRLEGARNQPQHF
TRBV5-5	TRBJ2-3	-	-	13	TGTGCCAGCAGTTACACGTCCACAGATACGCAGTATTTT	CASSYTSTDTQYF
TRBV25-1	TRBJ1-1	-	-	14	TGTGCCAGCAGTGCTACAGGTATGAACACTGAAGCTTTCTTT	CASSATGMNTEAFF
TRBV5-5	TRBJ2-5	-	-	13	TGTGCCAGCAGCTTGTGGAGTGAAGAGACCCAGTACTTC	CASSLWSEETQYF
TRBV10-1	TRBJ2-5	TRBD1	-	14	TGCGCCAGCAGCGGTGGACAGGGGAAAGAGACCCAGTACTTC	CASSGGQGKETQYF
TRBV18	TRBJ1-2	-	-	13	TGTGCCAGCTCATCCGGACAGCTTTATGGCTACACCTTC	CASSSGQLYGYTF
TRBV11-2	TRBJ2-1	TRBD2	-	16	TGTGCCAGCAGCTCCCGGGTGGCTAGCGGGAGTTCAGAGCAGTTCTTC	CASSSRVASGSSEQFF
TRBV6-5	TRBJ1-1	-	-	13	TGTGCCAGCAGTTACCCCCGGGGCACTGAAGCTTTCTTT	CASSYPRGTEAFF
TRBV28	TRBJ1-5	-	-	14	TGTGCCAGCAGTTCGGGCGGGGCAACTCAGCCCCAGCATTTT	CASSSGGATQPQHF
TRBV3-1/TRBV3-2	TRBJ1-4	TRBD1	-	17	TGTGCCAGCAGCCCGACAGGGGGGTTAGTACCGGCGGAAAAACTGTTTTTT	CASSPTGGLVPAEKLFF
TRBV5-6	TRBJ2-5	TRBD2	-	15	TGTGCCAGCAGCCGCTGGGCGGGAGGAGGAGAGACCCAGTACTTC	CASSRWAGGGETQYF